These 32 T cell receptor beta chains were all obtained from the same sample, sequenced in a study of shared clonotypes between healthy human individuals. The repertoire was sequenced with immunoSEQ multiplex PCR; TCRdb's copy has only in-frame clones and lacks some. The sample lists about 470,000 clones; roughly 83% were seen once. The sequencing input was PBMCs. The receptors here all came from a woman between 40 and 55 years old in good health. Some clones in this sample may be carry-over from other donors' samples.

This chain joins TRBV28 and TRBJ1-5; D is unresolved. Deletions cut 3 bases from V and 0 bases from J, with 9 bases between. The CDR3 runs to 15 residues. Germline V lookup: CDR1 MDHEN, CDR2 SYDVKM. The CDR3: CASSLVQLSNQPQHF. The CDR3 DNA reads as TGTGCCAGCAGTTTGGTACAACTTAGCAATCAGCCCCAGCATTTT.

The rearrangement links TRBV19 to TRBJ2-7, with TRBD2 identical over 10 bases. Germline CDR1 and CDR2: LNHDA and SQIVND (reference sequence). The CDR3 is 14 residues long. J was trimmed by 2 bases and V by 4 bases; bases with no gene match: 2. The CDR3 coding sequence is TGTGCCAGTAGTACAGCGGGGGGGACCTACGAGCAGTACTTC. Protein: CASSTAGGTYEQYF.

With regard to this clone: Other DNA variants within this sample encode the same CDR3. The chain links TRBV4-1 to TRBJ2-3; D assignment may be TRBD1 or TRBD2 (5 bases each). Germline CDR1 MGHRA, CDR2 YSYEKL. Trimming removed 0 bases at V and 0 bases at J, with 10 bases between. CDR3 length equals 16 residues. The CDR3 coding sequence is TGCGCCAGCAGCCAAGAGGGGGTGCCCAGCACAGATACGCAGTATTTT. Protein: CASSQEGVPSTDTQYF.

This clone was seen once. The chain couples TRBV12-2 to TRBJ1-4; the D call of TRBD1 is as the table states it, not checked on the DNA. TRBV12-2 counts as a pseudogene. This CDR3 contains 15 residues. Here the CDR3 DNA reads TGTGCAAGTCGCTCACCCTGGACAGGGATTGGAAAACTGTTTTTT. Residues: CASRSPWTGIGKLFF.

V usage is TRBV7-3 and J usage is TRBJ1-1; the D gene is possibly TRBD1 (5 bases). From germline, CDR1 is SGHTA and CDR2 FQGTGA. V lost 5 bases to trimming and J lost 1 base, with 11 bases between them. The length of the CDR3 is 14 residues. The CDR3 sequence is CASSLVGANTEAFF. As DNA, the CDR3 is TGTGCCAGCAGCCTCGTAGGGGCGAACACTGAAGCTTTCTTT. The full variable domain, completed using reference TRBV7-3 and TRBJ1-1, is GAGVSQTPSNKVTEKGKYVELRCDPISGHTALYWYRQSLGQGPEFLIYFQGTGAADDSGLPNDRFFAVRPEGSVSTLKIQRTERGDSAVYLCASSLVGANTEAFFGQGTRLTVV.

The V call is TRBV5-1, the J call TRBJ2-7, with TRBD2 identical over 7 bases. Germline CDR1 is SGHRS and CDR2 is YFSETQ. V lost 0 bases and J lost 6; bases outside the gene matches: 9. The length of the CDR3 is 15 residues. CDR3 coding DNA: TGCGCCAGCAGCTTGGCGTGGACTAGTCTCGGCGAGCAGTACTTC. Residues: CASSLAWTSLGEQYF.

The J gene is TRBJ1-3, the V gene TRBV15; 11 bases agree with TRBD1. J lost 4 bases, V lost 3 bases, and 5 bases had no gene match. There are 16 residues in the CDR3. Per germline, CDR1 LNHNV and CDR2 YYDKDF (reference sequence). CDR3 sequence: CATSRDRGRSGNTIYF. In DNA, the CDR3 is TGTGCCACCAGCAGGGACAGGGGGCGATCCGGAAACACCATATATTTT.

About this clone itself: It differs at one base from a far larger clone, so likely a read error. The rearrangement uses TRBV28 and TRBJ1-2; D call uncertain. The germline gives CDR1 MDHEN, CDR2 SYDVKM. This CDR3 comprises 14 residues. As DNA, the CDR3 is TGTGCCAGCACCTTGACACATCTTAACTATGGCCACACCTTC. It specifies CASTLTHLNYGHTF.

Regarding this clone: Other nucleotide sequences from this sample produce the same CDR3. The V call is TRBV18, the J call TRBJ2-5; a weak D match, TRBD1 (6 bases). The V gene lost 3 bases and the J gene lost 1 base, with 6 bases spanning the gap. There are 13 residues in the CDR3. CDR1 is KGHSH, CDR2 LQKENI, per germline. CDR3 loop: CASSPRGQETQYF. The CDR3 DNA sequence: TGTGCCAGCTCACCCAGGGGCCAAGAGACCCAGTACTTC.

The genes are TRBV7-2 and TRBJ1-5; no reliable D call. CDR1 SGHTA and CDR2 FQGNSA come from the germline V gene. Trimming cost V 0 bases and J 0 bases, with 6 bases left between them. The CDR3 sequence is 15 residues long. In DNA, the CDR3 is TGTGCCAGCAGCTTAGCCAGCAATAGCAATCAGCCCCAGCATTTT. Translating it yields CASSLASNSNQPQHF.

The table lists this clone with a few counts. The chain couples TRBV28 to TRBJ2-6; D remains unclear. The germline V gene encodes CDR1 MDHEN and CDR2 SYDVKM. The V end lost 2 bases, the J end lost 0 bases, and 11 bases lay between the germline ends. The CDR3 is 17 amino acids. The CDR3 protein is CASSLRRSLSGANVLTF. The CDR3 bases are TGTGCCAGCAGTTTACGGCGGAGCCTCTCTGGGGCCAACGTCCTGACTTTC.

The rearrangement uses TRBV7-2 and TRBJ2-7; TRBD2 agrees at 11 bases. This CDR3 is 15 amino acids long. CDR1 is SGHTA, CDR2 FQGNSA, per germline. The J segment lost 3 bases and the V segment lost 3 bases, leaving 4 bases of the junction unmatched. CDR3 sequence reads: CASSFGTSGVYEQYF. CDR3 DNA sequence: TGTGCCAGCAGCTTCGGGACTAGCGGAGTCTACGAGCAGTACTTC.

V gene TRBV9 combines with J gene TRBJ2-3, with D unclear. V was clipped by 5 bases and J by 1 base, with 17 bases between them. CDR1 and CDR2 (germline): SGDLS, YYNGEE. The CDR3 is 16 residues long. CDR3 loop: CASSPPRSSGTDTQYF. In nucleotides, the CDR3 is TGTGCCAGCAGTCCACCCCGGAGTTCGGGCACAGATACGCAGTATTTT.

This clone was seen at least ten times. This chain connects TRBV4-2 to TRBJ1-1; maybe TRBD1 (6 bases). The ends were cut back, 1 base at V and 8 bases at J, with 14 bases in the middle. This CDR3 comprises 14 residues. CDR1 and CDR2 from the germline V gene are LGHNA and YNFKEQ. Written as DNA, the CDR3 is TGTGCCAGCAGCCAAGGAGCCACAGGGAGGGAAGCTTTCTTT. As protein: CASSQGATGREAFF.

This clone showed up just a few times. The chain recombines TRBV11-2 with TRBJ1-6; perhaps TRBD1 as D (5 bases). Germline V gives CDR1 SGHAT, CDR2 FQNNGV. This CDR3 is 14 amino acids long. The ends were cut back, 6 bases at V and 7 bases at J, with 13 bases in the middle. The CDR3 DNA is TGTGCCAGCAGTCACCGGGACGGGAATTCACCCCTCCACTTT. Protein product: CASSHRDGNSPLHF.

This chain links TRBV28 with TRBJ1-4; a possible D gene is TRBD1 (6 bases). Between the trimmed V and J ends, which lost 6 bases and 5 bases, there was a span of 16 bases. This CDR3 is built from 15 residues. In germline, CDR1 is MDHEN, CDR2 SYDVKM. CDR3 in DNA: TGTGCCAGCAGAAGACAGGTTTTTGAGAATGAAAAACTGTTTTTT. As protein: CASRRQVFENEKLFF.

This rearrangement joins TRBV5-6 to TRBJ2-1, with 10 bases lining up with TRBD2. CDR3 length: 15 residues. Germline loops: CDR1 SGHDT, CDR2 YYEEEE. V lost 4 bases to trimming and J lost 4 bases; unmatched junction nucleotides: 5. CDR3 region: CASSRPTSGYNEQFF. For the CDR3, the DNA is TGTGCCAGCAGCAGACCGACTAGCGGGTACAATGAGCAGTTCTTC.

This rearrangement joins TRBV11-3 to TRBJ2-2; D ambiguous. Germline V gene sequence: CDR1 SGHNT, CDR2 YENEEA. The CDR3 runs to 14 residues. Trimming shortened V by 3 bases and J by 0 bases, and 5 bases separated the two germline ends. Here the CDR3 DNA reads TGTGCCAGCAGCTTTCGAGCGAACACCGGGGAGCTGTTTTTT. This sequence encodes CASSFRANTGELFF.

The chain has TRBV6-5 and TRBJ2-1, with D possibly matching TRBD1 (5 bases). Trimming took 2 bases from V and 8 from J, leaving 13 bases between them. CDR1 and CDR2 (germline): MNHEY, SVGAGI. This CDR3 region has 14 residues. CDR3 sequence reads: CASSYSLRGYEQFF. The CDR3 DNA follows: TGTGCCAGCAGTTACAGCTTAAGGGGCTATGAGCAGTTCTTC.

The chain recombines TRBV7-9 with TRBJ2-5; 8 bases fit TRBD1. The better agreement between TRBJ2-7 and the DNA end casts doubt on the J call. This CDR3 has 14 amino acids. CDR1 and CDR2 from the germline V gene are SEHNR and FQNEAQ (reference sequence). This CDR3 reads CASSLDRDRYEQYF. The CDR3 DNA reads TGTGCCAGCAGCTTGGACAGGGATAGGTACGAGCAGTACTTC.

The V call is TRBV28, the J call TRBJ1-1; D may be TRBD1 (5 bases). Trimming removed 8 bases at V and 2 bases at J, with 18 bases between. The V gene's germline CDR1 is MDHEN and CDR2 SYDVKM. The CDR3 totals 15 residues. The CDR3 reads CASSPGRGGNTEAFF. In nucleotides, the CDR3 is TGTGCCAGCTCCCCCGGCCGGGGGGGAAACACTGAAGCTTTCTTT.

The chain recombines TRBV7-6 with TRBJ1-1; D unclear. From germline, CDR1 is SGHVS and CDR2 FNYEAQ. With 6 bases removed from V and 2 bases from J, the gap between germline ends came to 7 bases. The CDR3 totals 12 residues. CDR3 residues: CASRSQNTEAFF. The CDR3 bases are TGTGCCAGCAGGTCCCAAAACACTGAAGCTTTCTTT.

CDR3 sequence reads: CASSLLSSLRSYNEQFF. The CDR3 nucleotides read TGTGCCAGCAGCTTGTTGAGTTCCCTGAGGTCCTACAATGAGCAGTTCTTC. This chain connects TRBV5-6 to TRBJ2-1, with D uncertain. The germline V gene has CDR1 SGHDT and CDR2 YYEEEE. Between the trimmed V and J ends, which lost 1 base and 1 base, there was a span of 15 bases. The length of the CDR3 is 17 residues.

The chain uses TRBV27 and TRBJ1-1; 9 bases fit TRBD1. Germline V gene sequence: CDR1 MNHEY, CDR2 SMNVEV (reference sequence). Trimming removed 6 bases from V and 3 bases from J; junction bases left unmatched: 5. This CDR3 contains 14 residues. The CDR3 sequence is CASSMRTGDTEAFF. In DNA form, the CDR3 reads TGTGCCAGCAGCATGAGGACAGGGGACACTGAAGCTTTCTTT.

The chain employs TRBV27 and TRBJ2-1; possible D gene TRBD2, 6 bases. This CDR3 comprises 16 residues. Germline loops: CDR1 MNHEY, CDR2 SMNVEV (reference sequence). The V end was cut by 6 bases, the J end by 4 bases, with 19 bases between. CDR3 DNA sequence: TGTGCCAGCAGATTGGCAGCTCGCGGGGTATACAATGAGCAGTTCTTC. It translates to CASRLAARGVYNEQFF.

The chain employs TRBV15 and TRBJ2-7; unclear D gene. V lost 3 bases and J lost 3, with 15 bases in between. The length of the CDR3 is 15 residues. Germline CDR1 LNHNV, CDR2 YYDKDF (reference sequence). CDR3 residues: CATSSVNPRRYEQYF. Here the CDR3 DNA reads TGTGCCACCAGCAGCGTCAACCCTCGGCGCTACGAGCAGTACTTC.

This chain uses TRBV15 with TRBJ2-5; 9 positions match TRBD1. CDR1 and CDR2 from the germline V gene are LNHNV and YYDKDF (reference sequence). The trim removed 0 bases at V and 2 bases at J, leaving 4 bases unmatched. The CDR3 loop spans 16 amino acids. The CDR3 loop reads CATSREGGQGQETQYF. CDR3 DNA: TGTGCCACCAGCAGAGAGGGAGGACAGGGGCAAGAGACCCAGTACTTC. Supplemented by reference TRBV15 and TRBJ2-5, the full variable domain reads DAMVIQNPRYQVTQFGKPVTLSCSQTLNHNVMYWYQQKSSQAPKLLFHYYDKDFNNEADTPDNFQSRRPNTSFCFLDIRSPGLGDTAMYLCATSREGGQGQETQYFGPGTRLLVL.

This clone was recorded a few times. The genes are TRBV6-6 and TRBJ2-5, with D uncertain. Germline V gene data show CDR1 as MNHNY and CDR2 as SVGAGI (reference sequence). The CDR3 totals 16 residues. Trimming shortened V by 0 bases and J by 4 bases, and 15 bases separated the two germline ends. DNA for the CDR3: TGTGCCAGCAGTTACTCAGGAGCTATAGTCCCAGAGACCCAGTACTTC. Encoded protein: CASSYSGAIVPETQYF.

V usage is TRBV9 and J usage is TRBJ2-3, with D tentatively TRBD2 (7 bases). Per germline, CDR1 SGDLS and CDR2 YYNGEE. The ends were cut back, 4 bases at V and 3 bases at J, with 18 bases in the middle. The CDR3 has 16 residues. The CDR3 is CASSPFGGGSTDTQYF. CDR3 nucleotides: TGTGCCAGCAGCCCGTTTGGGGGGGGCAGTACAGATACGCAGTATTTT.

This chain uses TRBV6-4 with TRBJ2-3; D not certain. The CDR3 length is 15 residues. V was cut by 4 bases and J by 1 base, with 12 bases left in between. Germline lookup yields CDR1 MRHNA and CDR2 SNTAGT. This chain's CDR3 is CASSVRSSGTDTQYF. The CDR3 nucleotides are TGTGCCAGCAGTGTACGGTCCTCTGGCACAGATACGCAGTATTTT.

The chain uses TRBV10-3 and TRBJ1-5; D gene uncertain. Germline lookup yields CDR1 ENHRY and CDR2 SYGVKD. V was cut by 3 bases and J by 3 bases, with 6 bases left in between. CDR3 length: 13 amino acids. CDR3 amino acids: CAISEGNNQPQHF. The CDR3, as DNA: TGTGCCATCAGTGAAGGTAACAATCAGCCCCAGCATTTT.

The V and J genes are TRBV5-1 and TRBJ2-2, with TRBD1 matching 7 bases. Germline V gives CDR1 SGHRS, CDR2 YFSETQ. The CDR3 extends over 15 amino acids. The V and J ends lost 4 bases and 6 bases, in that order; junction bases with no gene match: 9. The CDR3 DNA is TGCGCCAGCAGCATCCGACAGGGCTCGTCCGGGGAGCTGTTTTTT. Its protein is CASSIRQGSSGELFF.